This T cell receptor beta chain was recorded in a study of cytomegalovirus exposure and HLA in healthy donors. CDR3 length: 14 residues. Germline loops: CDR1 MNHEY, CDR2 SMNVEV (reference sequence). V gave up 6 bases and J gave up 2 bases, with 8 bases separating them. Study-level points and caveats: HLA alleles were associated with some 17,000 TCR beta sequences in a later analysis at 0.05 false discovery rate. Follow-up analysis found HLA locus-dependent TCR association rates, highest for DRB1 and lowest for HLA-C. It was only CMV serostatus that was available as immune exposure information. In a later analysis, TCR beta V- and J-gene trimming showed a link to a missense DCLRE1C variant.

A word on this clone: As yet, its antigen is unknown.

The PCR employed 60 Vbeta primers together with 13 Jbeta primers. Only in-frame clones appear in the TCRdb table, and some are missing; sequencing was by immunoSEQ multiplex PCR. The profile shows about 170,000 clones, roughly 79% of them singletons. This sequence originates from a woman in her 30s in good health and CMV-seropositive. Source material: PBMCs. The gene calls are TRBV27 and TRBJ2-6; a weak D match, TRBD1 (5 bases). The CDR3 sequence: CASSTGAGANVLTF. CDR3 nucleotides: TGTGCCAGCAGCACAGGTGCTGGGGCCAACGTCCTGACTTTC.